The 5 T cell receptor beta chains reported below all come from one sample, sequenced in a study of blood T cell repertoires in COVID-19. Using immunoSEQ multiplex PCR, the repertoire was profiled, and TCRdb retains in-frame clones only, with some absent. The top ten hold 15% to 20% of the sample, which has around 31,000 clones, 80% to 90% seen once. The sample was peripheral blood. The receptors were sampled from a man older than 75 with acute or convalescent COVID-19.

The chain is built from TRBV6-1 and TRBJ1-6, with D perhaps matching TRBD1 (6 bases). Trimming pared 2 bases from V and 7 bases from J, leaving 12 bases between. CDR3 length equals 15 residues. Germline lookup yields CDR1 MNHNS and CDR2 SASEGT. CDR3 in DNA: TGTGCCAGCAGTGAACGACAGGCCCAAAATTCACCCCTCCACTTT. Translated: CASSERQAQNSPLHF.

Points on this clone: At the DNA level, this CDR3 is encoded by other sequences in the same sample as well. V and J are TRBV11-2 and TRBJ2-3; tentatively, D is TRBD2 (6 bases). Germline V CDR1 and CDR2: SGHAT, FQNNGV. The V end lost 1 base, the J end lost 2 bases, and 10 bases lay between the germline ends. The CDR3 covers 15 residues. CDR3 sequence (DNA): TGTGCCAGCAGCTTAGTCGGGGGACCCACAGATACGCAGTATTTT. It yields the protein CASSLVGGPTDTQYF.

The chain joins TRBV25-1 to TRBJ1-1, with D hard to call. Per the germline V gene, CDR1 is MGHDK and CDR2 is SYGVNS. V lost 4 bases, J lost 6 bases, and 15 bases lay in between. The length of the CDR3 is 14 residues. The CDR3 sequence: CASSAEGGFAEAFF. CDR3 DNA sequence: TGTGCCAGCAGTGCGGAGGGAGGGTTCGCTGAAGCTTTCTTT.

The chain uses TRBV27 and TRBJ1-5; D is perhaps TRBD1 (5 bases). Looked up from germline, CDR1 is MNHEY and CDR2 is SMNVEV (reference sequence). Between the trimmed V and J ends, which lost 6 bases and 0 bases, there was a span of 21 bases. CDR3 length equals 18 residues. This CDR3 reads CASRANPGSGGSNQPQHF. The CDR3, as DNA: TGTGCCAGCAGAGCAAATCCGGGATCCGGGGGTAGCAATCAGCCCCAGCATTTT.

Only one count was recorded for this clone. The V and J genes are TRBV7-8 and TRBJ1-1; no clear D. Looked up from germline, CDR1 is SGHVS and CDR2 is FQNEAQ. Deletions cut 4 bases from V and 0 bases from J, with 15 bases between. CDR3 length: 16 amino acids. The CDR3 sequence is CASSSHRRTMNTEAFF. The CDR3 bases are TGTGCCAGCAGCTCCCACCGGAGGACCATGAACACTGAAGCTTTCTTT. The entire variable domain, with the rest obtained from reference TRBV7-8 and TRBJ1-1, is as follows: GAGVSQSPRYKVAKRGQDVALRCDPISGHVSLFWYQQALGQGPEFLTYFQNEAQLDKSGLPSDRFFAERPEGSVSTLKIQRTQQEDSAVYLCASSSHRRTMNTEAFFGQGTRLTVV.